These 29 T cell receptor beta chains share one sample of origin, sequenced in a study of regulatory T cells in long-lasting Graves disease. Researchers made TCR beta libraries by using iRepertoire HTBI primers and running Arm-PCR on CDR3 regions. TCRdb fed the multiplex PCR reads into MiXCR, producing one record per CDR3 protein. The sample lists 600,000 to 800,000 distinct CDR3 sequences, roughly 30% seen once, with about two fifths in the top ten. Noted time point: persistent/refractory GD, antithyroid drugs over 5 years with positive TRAb. TCR sequences were obtained from RNA taken from PBMCs. This specimen consisted of peripheral blood mononuclear cells (PBMCs), obtained when the disease was refractory, from a patient treated with antithyroid drugs. These receptors all stem from a female donor with Graves disease.

This clonotype was seen repeatedly, ten times or more. This chain joins TRBV28 and TRBJ1-1; D ambiguous. The germline V gene encodes CDR1 MDHEN and CDR2 SYDVKM. Trimming pared 7 bases from V and 0 bases from J, leaving 18 bases between. This CDR3 is built from 16 residues. In DNA form, the CDR3 reads TGTGCCAGCATCCCGAATGGCGCAGTGATGAACACTGAAGCTTTCTTT. This gives the protein CASIPNGAVMNTEAFF.

This clonotype was counted at least ten times. The rearrangement uses TRBV15 and TRBJ2-7; D is uncertain. V lost 8 bases and J 6 bases, leaving 20 bases between the germline ends. The length of the CDR3 is 14 residues. The germline CDR1 and CDR2 sequences are LNHNV and YYDKDF (reference sequence). The CDR3 loop reads CATQLGVWGSEQYF. In DNA form, the CDR3 reads TGTGCCACCCAGTTAGGTGTTTGGGGTTCCGAGCAGTACTTC.

This chain uses TRBV6-9 with TRBJ1-1, with D maybe TRBD1 (5 bases). The V end lost 3 bases, the J end lost 1 base, and 9 bases lay between the germline ends. The CDR3 covers 14 residues. The germline gives CDR1 MNHGY, CDR2 SVAAGI. DNA for the CDR3: TGTGCCAGCAGTTACATGGACACGAACACTGAAGCTTTCTTT. As protein: CASSYMDTNTEAFF.

A few counts support this clonotype. The chain has TRBV20-1 and TRBJ1-4, with D maybe TRBD1 (6 bases). Germline assignment: CDR1 DFQATT and CDR2 SNEGSKA (reference sequence). This CDR3 region has 15 residues. V shed 4 bases and J shed 4 bases, with 16 bases lying between them. CDR3 protein: CSAKELRGGNEKLFF. Written as DNA, the CDR3 is TGCAGTGCTAAGGAGCTCCGAGGGGGTAATGAAAAACTGTTTTTT.

This clonotype appeared a few times. V usage is TRBV3-1 and J usage is TRBJ1-2, with D possibly being TRBD1 (5 bases). Per the germline V gene, CDR1 is LGHDT and CDR2 is YNNKEL (reference sequence). The CDR3 covers 13 residues. V was cut by 3 bases and J by 3 bases, with 8 bases left in between. Here the CDR3 reads CASSHGADYGYTF. The CDR3 coding sequence is TGTGCCAGCAGCCACGGGGCCGACTATGGCTACACCTTC.

The chain has TRBV7-9 and TRBJ2-1; 8 bases fit TRBD2. This CDR3 region has 13 residues. V shed 5 bases and J 10 bases; nucleotides not matched to a gene: 7. Germline CDR1 SEHNR, CDR2 FQNEAQ (reference sequence). The CDR3 DNA is TGTGCCAGCAGCCCTACCACTAGCGGAGAGCAGTTCTTC. Its translation: CASSPTTSGEQFF.

CDR3 nucleotides: TGTGCCACCAGTGACTACAGGGATAATTCACCCCTCCACTTT. It yields the protein CATSDYRDNSPLHF. The chain couples TRBV24-1 to TRBJ1-6, with D maybe TRBD1 (6 bases). CDR3 size: 14 residues. Trimming removed 4 bases from V and 5 bases from J, with 8 bases in between. Germline values: CDR1 KGHDR, CDR2 SFDVKD.

Many counts were recorded for this clonotype. V gene TRBV7-2 combines with J gene TRBJ1-1; possible D gene TRBD1, 5 bases. Germline loops: CDR1 SGHTA, CDR2 FQGNSA. This CDR3 is built from 15 residues. Trimming removed 2 bases from V and 4 bases from J, with 14 bases in between. The CDR3 spells CASSLPGGGGTEAFF. The CDR3 DNA reads as TGTGCCAGCAGCTTACCCGGCGGGGGGGGCACTGAAGCTTTCTTT. The full variable domain, its missing parts supplied by reference TRBV7-2 and TRBJ1-1, is GAGVSQSPSNKVTEKGKDVELRCDPISGHTALYWYRQSLGQGLEFLIYFQGNSAPDKSGLPSDRFSAERTGGSVSTLTIQRTQQEDSAVYLCASSLPGGGGTEAFFGQGTRLTVV.

This clonotype was counted a few times. The rearrangement links TRBV29-1 to TRBJ2-7, with D perhaps TRBD2 (5 bases). The CDR3 runs 16 residues. Germline V CDR1 and CDR2: SQVTM, ANQGSEA. V lost 1 base to trimming and J lost 4 bases, with 20 bases between them. CDR3 DNA sequence: TGCAGCGTTGAAGCCGGCACGGGCGGGCATCCATACGAGCAGTACTTC. Its protein product is CSVEAGTGGHPYEQYF.

This clonotype was found many times. The rearrangement uses TRBV11-2 and TRBJ2-5; 9 nucleotides align to TRBD1. Germline V gene lookup returns CDR1 SGHAT and CDR2 FQNNGV. The CDR3 has 14 residues. V was clipped by 5 bases and J by 5 bases; unmatched bases: 6. The CDR3 loop is CASSRDRVAETQYF. The CDR3 nucleotides read TGTGCCAGCAGCCGGGACAGGGTGGCGGAGACCCAGTACTTC.

This clonotype was counted a few times. The J gene is TRBJ1-2, the V gene TRBV18; no reliable D call. V dropped 2 bases and J dropped 2 bases, with 12 bases sitting between them. The CDR3 spans 15 residues. In germline, CDR1 is KGHSH, CDR2 LQKENI. The CDR3 DNA sequence: TGTGCCAGCTCACCATCCGGACGGAACAACTATGGCTACACCTTC. As protein: CASSPSGRNNYGYTF.

The J gene is TRBJ1-4, the V gene TRBV20-1, with D uncertain. The CDR3 is 15 residues long. The V end lost 1 base, the J end lost 4 bases, and 13 bases lay between the germline ends. Germline lookup yields CDR1 DFQATT and CDR2 SNEGSKA (reference sequence). Written as DNA, the CDR3 is TGCAGTGCTAGAGGGGTGGGCCAACTTAATGAAAAACTGTTTTTT. Encoded protein: CSARGVGQLNEKLFF.

This chain uses TRBV3-1 with TRBJ1-1; TRBD1 aligns across 12 bases. CDR1 is LGHDT and CDR2 is YNNKEL in the germline V gene (reference sequence). The ends lost 7 bases at V and 4 bases at J; junction bases unmatched: 13. This CDR3 spans 17 amino acids. In DNA, the CDR3 is TGTGCCAGCATCCGGGACAGGGGGCGCGGTGAGGTCACTGAAGCTTTCTTT. Its protein product is CASIRDRGRGEVTEAFF.

The chain recombines TRBV4-2 with TRBJ2-7; 10 bases match TRBD1. Germline V lookup: CDR1 LGHNA, CDR2 YNFKEQ. The trim removed 0 bases at V and 3 bases at J, leaving 8 bases unmatched. The CDR3 is made up of 17 amino acids. In nucleotides, the CDR3 is TGTGCCAGCAGCCAAGATGTCCTGACAGGGGGCTACTACGAGCAGTACTTC. Protein product: CASSQDVLTGGYYEQYF.

Remarks on this clonotype: This sequence may be a read error, since a much larger clone differs from it by one base. The rearrangement joins TRBV6-1 to TRBJ1-1, with 9 nucleotides matching TRBD1. The CDR3 has 15 residues. Germline CDR1 is MNHNS and CDR2 is SASEGT. The CDR3 DNA follows: TGTGCCAGCAGTGAAAAGGGACAGGGCGCGTCTGAAGCTCTCTTT. Its protein is CASSEKGQGASEALF.

V usage is TRBV12-3 or TRBV12-4 and J usage is TRBJ2-7; D is perhaps TRBD1 (5 bases). V lost 8 bases and J lost 3, with 14 bases in between. This CDR3 is 13 amino acids long. Here the CDR3 DNA reads TGTGCCAGCTCACCTTTGGACAACTACGAGCAGTACTTC. Translation gives CASSPLDNYEQYF.

This clonotype was seen only a few times. The V gene is TRBV12-3 or TRBV12-4, the J gene TRBJ2-7; 8 bases fit TRBD2. There are 14 residues in the CDR3. The V gene end was trimmed by 6 bases and the J gene end by 2 bases; junction bases not matched to a gene: 6. As DNA, the CDR3 is TGTGCCAGCAGGAGCGGGAGCCAACCCTACGAGCAGTACTTC. Translated, it gives CASRSGSQPYEQYF.

V usage is TRBV11-2 and J usage is TRBJ2-5; TRBD2 matches 13 bases. This CDR3 is 17 amino acids long. In germline, CDR1 is SGHAT, CDR2 FQNNGV. The V gene end was trimmed by 2 bases and the J gene end by 4 bases; junction bases not matched to a gene: 7. CDR3 protein: CASSLQLAGGPRETQYF. The CDR3 region has the DNA TGTGCCAGCAGCTTACAACTAGCGGGAGGGCCGCGAGAGACCCAGTACTTC.

V and J are TRBV5-1 and TRBJ2-3; 10 bases are a match to TRBD2. The CDR3 length is 14 residues. V lost 4 bases to trimming and J lost 6 bases; unmatched junction nucleotides: 5. Germline CDR1 is SGHRS and CDR2 is YFSETQ. CDR3 sequence: CASSAGTSVDTQYF. CDR3 nucleotide sequence: TGCGCCAGCAGCGCCGGGACTAGCGTGGATACGCAGTATTTT.

The chain joins TRBV25-1 to TRBJ1-6; D is ambiguous. Germline V gene data show CDR1 as MGHDK and CDR2 as SYGVNS. The CDR3 loop spans 15 amino acids. Trimming removed 6 bases at V and 2 bases at J, with 11 bases between. The CDR3 sequence is CASRADRTYNSPLHF. CDR3 nucleotides: TGTGCCAGCAGGGCCGACCGTACCTATAATTCACCCCTCCACTTT.

Here the CDR3 DNA reads TGTGCCAGCAGCGTAGCGACACCAAGCGAAAAACTGTTTTTT. It specifies CASSVATPSEKLFF. This sequence joins TRBV9 and TRBJ1-4, with D unresolved. CDR3 length: 14 amino acids. The V and J ends lost 0 bases and 8 bases respectively, with 11 bases between them. Germline values: CDR1 SGDLS, CDR2 YYNGEE. Using reference TRBV9 and TRBJ1-4 for the parts outside the CDR3, the full variable domain is DSGVTQTPKHLITATGQRVTLRCSPRSGDLSVYWYQQSLDQGLQFLIQYYNGEERAKGNILERFSAQQFPDLHSELNLSSLELGDSALYFCASSVATPSEKLFFGSGTQLSVL.

V and J are TRBV12-3 or TRBV12-4 and TRBJ2-1, with 11 nucleotides matching TRBD2. The CDR3 consists of 19 residues. V dropped 2 bases and J dropped 4; count of bases not matched to a gene: 13. CDR3 coding DNA: TGTGCCAGCAGTTTAAATAGCGGGAGGGCCGGTCGCCCTTACAATGAGCAGTTCTTC. Encoded protein: CASSLNSGRAGRPYNEQFF.

This rearrangement joins TRBV18 to TRBJ2-2; TRBD2 agrees at 12 bases. The V gene's germline CDR1 is KGHSH and CDR2 LQKENI. V shed 5 bases, J shed 5 bases, and the junction held 0 bases outside the gene matches. The CDR3 loop spans 14 amino acids. As DNA, the CDR3 is TGTGCCAGCTCAGGGACTAGCGGGACCGGGGAGCTGTTTTTT. This sequence encodes CASSGTSGTGELFF.

This clonotype was counted between two and nine times. A read error may account for a junction end that differs from germline. The chain combines TRBV10-1 with TRBJ1-4; tentatively, D is TRBD1 (5 bases). Germline lookup yields CDR1 WNHNN and CDR2 SYGVQD (reference sequence). The CDR3 contains 13 residues. CDR3: CASRSGGSEKLFF. DNA of the CDR3: TGTGCCAGCAGATCCGGGGGAAGTGAAAAACTGTTTTTT.

Notes on this clonotype: The junction and the germline gene differ at one end; a read error may be behind it. The V gene is TRBV19, the J gene TRBJ1-1, with D possibly being TRBD1 (5 bases). The CDR3 sequence is 14 residues long. CDR1 LNHDA and CDR2 SQIVND come from the germline V gene (reference sequence). The CDR3 reads CASSKVLGDSLLNF. Here the CDR3 DNA reads TGTGCCAGTAGTAAGGTTCTTGGGGACTCCTTGTTGAACTTT. Complete variable domain (other parts from reference TRBV19 and TRBJ1-1): DGGITQSPKYLFRKEGQNVTLSCEQNLNHDAMYWYRQDPGQGLRLIYYSQIVNDFQKGDIAEGYSVSREKKESFPLTVTSAQKNPTAFYLCASSKVLGDSLLNFGQGTRLTVV.

This clonotype turned up a few times. The chain carries TRBV29-1 and TRBJ1-2; tentative D call: TRBD1 (5 bases). Germline V gene lookup returns CDR1 SQVTM and CDR2 ANQGSEA. Trimming shortened V by 0 bases and J by 5 bases, and 16 bases separated the two germline ends. This CDR3 is 15 amino acids long. CDR3 in DNA: TGCAGCGTTGAAGACCAGGGCTATACGGCTTATGGCTACACCTTC. Its translation is CSVEDQGYTAYGYTF.

The CDR3 sequence: CASSYVRGREQYF. The CDR3, as DNA: TGTGCCAGCAGTTACGTCAGGGGTCGGGAGCAGTACTTC. J is TRBJ2-7 and V is TRBV6-5; D perhaps matches TRBD1 (6 bases). The CDR3 is made up of 13 amino acids. Looked up from germline, CDR1 is MNHEY and CDR2 is SVGAGI. V lost 2 bases and J 7 bases, leaving 12 bases between the germline ends.

V usage is TRBV5-4 and J usage is TRBJ1-2; no clear D. Germline CDR1 is SGHNT and CDR2 is YYREEE (reference sequence). The CDR3 extends over 13 amino acids. The germline V and J ends were trimmed by 5 bases and 6 bases, with 14 bases remaining between them. The CDR3 is CASRSTAGHGYTF. CDR3 coding DNA: TGTGCCAGCAGATCCACCGCCGGTCATGGCTACACCTTC. Drawing the rest from reference TRBV5-4 and TRBJ1-2, the complete variable domain is ETGVTQSPTHLIKTRGQQVTLRCSSQSGHNTVSWYQQALGQGPQFIFQYYREEENGRGNFPPRFSGLQFPNYSSELNVNALELDDSALYLCASRSTAGHGYTFGSGTRLTVV.

The chain links TRBV5-1 to TRBJ1-2; a weak D match, TRBD1 (6 bases). CDR3 length equals 14 residues. The germline CDR1 and CDR2 sequences are SGHRS and YFSETQ. Trimming removed 3 bases from V and 4 bases from J, with 13 bases in between. CDR3: CASSSVTGTYGYTF. CDR3 bases: TGCGCCAGCAGCTCTGTGACAGGTACCTATGGCTACACCTTC.